This TCR beta chain stems from a study of cytomegalovirus exposure and HLA in healthy donors. This clone showed up just once. Its specificity is unknown. The germline CDR1 and CDR2 sequences are KGHSH and LQKENI. The CDR3 has 14 amino acids. V lost 8 bases, J lost 3 bases, and 16 bases lay in between. Study findings and constraints: Later analysis identified a missense DCLRE1C variant that was linked to TCR beta V- and J-gene trimming. Available immune exposure information was restricted to CMV serostatus only.

With 60 Vbeta and 13 Jbeta primers, the PCR was carried out. Clones were read by immunoSEQ multiplex PCR, and TCRdb kept only the in-frame ones, dropping some. The sample records around 130,000 clones, more than 60% being singletons. The clonotype originates from a woman aged 40 to 50 in good health and CMV-seropositive. The sample comprised PBMCs. V gene TRBV18 combines with J gene TRBJ1-1, with D hard to call. The DNA of the CDR3 is TGTGCCAGCCGCCCCGGAGGGATTGACACTGAAGCTTTCTTT. Its protein product is CASRPGGIDTEAFF.